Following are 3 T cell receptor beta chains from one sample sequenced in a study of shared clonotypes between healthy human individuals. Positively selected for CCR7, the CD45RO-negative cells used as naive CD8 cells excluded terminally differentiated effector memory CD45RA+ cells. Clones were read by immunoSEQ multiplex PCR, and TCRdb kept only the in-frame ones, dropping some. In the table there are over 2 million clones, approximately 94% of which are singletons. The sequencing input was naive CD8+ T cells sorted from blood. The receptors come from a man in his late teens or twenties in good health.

The CDR3 is CASRGGSSSYNEQFF. CDR3 bases: TGCGCCAGTAGGGGTGGGAGTAGCTCCTACAATGAGCAGTTCTTC. The gene calls are TRBV10-2 and TRBJ2-1; D may match TRBD1 or TRBD2 (5 bases each). This CDR3 is 15 amino acids long. Germline CDR1 and CDR2: WSHSY and SAAADI. The V and J ends lost 9 bases and 0 bases respectively, with 15 bases between them.

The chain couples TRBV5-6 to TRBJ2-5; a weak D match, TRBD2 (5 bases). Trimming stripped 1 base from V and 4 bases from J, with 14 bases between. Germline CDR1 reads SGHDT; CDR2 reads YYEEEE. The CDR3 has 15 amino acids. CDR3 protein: CASSLTGYVRETQYF. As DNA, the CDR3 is TGTGCCAGCAGCTTGACGGGATACGTCCGAGAGACCCAGTACTTC.

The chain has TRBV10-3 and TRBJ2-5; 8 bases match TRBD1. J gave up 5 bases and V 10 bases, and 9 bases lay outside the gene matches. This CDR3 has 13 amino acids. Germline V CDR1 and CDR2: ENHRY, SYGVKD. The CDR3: CANQGANGETQYF. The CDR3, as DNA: TGTGCCAACCAGGGGGCTAATGGGGAGACCCAGTACTTC.